The rows below give T cell receptor beta chains drawn from one sample of a study of cytomegalovirus exposure and HLA in healthy donors. This table comes from immunoSEQ multiplex PCR, and its TCRdb copy is limited to in-frame clones, with some not included. The table includes about 80,000 clones, roughly 65% detected once. The sample consisted of PBMCs. These receptors all stem from a male donor in good health and CMV-seropositive. CDR3s include the opening cysteine and the closing phenylalanine or tryptophan. The D gene is left open where the match is weak. Expanded clones get a size class; other rows say once, few or many, or leave the size out.

size	D	V	J	CDR3	DNA
-	TRBD2	TRBV6-5	TRBJ2-2	CASSSRGGGTGELFF	TGTGCCAGCAGTTCCCGGGGGGGCGGCACCGGGGAGCTGTTTTTT
-	TRBD1	TRBV30	TRBJ1-2	CAWTATGKYGYTF	TGTGCCTGGACCGCGACAGGGAAGTATGGCTACACCTTC
few	TRBD2	TRBV6-6	TRBJ2-2	CASIGGGDGELFF	TGTGCCAGCATCGGGGGGGGAGACGGGGAGCTGTTTTTT
few	-	TRBV7-9	TRBJ2-7	CASSLDGGSYEQYF	TGTGCCAGCAGCTTAGACGGGGGCTCCTACGAGCAGTACTTC
few	-	TRBV10-3	TRBJ2-3	CAISEEGVMDTQYF	TGTGCCATCAGTGAGGAAGGGGTAATGGATACGCAGTATTTT
-	-	TRBV5-4	TRBJ1-2	CASSPTESFNYGYTF	TGTGCCAGCAGCCCGACAGAGAGCTTTAACTATGGCTACACCTTC
-	TRBD1	TRBV7-8	TRBJ2-7	CASSPGTGGIYEQYF	TGTGCCAGCAGCCCCGGGACAGGGGGGATATACGAGCAGTACTTC
-	-	TRBV28	TRBJ2-3	CASSSPQGSGVSTDTQYF	TGTGCCAGCAGTTCGCCTCAGGGGAGCGGAGTTAGCACAGATACGCAGTATTTT
-	TRBD2	TRBV4-1	TRBJ2-3	CASSQGNLAADTQYF	TGCGCCAGCAGCCAAGGCAATCTAGCGGCAGATACGCAGTATTTT
-	-	TRBV30	TRBJ1-1	CAWSVLRAGLATEAFF	TGTGCCTGGAGTGTACTGAGGGCGGGGCTGGCCACTGAAGCTTTCTTT
-	TRBD2	TRBV9	TRBJ2-3	CASSVVAGRADTQYF	TGTGCCAGCAGCGTAGTAGCGGGGCGCGCAGATACGCAGTATTTT
-	-	TRBV30	TRBJ2-1	CAGERFNEQFF	TGTGCCGGGGAGAGGTTCAATGAGCAGTTCTTC
once	TRBD1	TRBV27	TRBJ1-5	CASSPTTGGGNQPQHF	TGTGCCAGCAGTCCCACTACAGGGGGCGGCAATCAGCCCCAGCATTTT
-	-	TRBV28	TRBJ1-2	CASSLRNRAGYTF	TGTGCCAGCAGTTTAAGGAACAGGGCTGGCTACACCTTC
-	-	TRBV5-6	TRBJ1-4	CASSAGQFNEKLFF	TGTGCCAGCAGCGCAGGACAGTTTAATGAAAAACTGTTTTTT
few	-	TRBV28	TRBJ1-6	CASRGPITGKGSPLHF	TGTGCCAGCAGGGGACCAATCACAGGGAAAGGGTCACCCCTCCACTTT
-	TRBD2	TRBV7-2	TRBJ2-3	CASTLGAGGPDTQYF	TGTGCCAGCACCCTGGGGGCGGGAGGGCCGGATACGCAGTATTTT
-	-	TRBV28	TRBJ2-7	CASSLYGTSYEQYF	TGTGCCAGCAGTTTATATGGCACCTCCTACGAGCAGTACTTC
-	TRBD2	TRBV6-1	TRBJ2-3	CASSESTSRAQYF	TGTGCCAGCAGTGAATCGACTAGCAGGGCGCAGTATTTT
once	TRBD2	TRBV5-1	TRBJ2-1	CASSSLEGGTYNEQFF	TGCGCCAGCAGCTCGCTAGAGGGAGGGACCTACAATGAGCAGTTCTTC
-	-	TRBV18	TRBJ1-1	CASSPLHSQLSAEAFF	TGTGCCAGCTCACCACTTCACAGCCAACTTAGCGCTGAAGCTTTCTTT
few	-	TRBV30	TRBJ1-4	CAWSLGTGGAEKLFF	TGTGCCTGGAGCCTGGGGACTGGGGGGGCCGAAAAACTGTTTTTT
-	TRBD2	TRBV5-8	TRBJ2-1	CASSLGLAGGRSEQFF	TGTGCCAGCAGCTTGGGACTAGCGGGAGGACGAAGTGAGCAGTTCTTC
-	-	TRBV2	TRBJ2-6	CASSEFTSPGANVLTF	TGTGCCAGCAGTGAGTTTACTTCCCCTGGGGCCAACGTCCTGACTTTC
-	TRBD1	TRBV30	TRBJ1-5	CAWSVPRQGSQPQHF	TGTGCCTGGAGTGTACCTCGACAGGGTTCTCAGCCCCAGCATTTT
-	-	TRBV27	TRBJ1-5	CASRWDLNKPQHF	TGTGCCAGCAGATGGGACTTAAATAAGCCCCAGCATTTT
-	TRBD1	TRBV9	TRBJ2-1	CASSGRDRGHNEQFF	TGTGCCAGCAGCGGCCGGGACAGGGGCCACAATGAGCAGTTCTTC
-	TRBD1	TRBV5-6	TRBJ2-2	CASSLEYPGGNTGELFF	TGTGCCAGCAGCTTGGAGTATCCAGGGGGCAACACCGGGGAGCTGTTTTTT
-	TRBD1	TRBV5-4	TRBJ1-2	CAAGRGHGYTF	TGTGCCGCCGGGAGGGGGCATGGCTACACCTTC
-	TRBD2	TRBV6-1	TRBJ2-7	CASRQGLAGAYEQYF	TGTGCCAGCAGGCAGGGACTAGCGGGGGCCTACGAGCAGTACTTC
-	-	TRBV29-1	TRBJ2-5	CSAQTGGRETQYF	TGCAGCGCCCAAACTGGAGGGCGAGAGACCCAGTACTTC
-	TRBD1	TRBV28	TRBJ1-5	CASSRPPRGDSNQPQHF	TGTGCCAGCAGTCGCCCACCCAGGGGGGATAGCAATCAGCCCCAGCATTTT
-	-	TRBV19	TRBJ2-7	CASSIGQSEQYF	TGTGCCAGTAGTATCGGACAGAGCGAGCAGTACTTC
few	TRBD1	TRBV28	TRBJ2-5	CASSPQTGWVETQYF	TGTGCCAGCAGTCCGCAGACAGGGTGGGTTGAGACCCAGTACTTC
-	-	TRBV2	TRBJ2-7	CASTLSPQGLSYEQYF	TGTGCCAGCACTCTCTCCCCACAGGGTCTTTCCTACGAGCAGTACTTC
-	TRBD1	TRBV28	TRBJ2-5	CASSLGQDHSETQYF	TGTGCCAGCAGTTTGGGACAGGACCATTCAGAGACCCAGTACTTC
-	-	TRBV21-1	TRBJ2-1	CASSIGQGDTYNEQFF	TGTGCCAGCAGCATCGGACAGGGGGATACCTACAATGAGCAGTTCTTC
-	-	TRBV11-1	TRBJ1-1	CASSRGGLNTEAFF	TGTGCCAGCAGCCGCGGGGGATTGAACACTGAAGCTTTCTTT